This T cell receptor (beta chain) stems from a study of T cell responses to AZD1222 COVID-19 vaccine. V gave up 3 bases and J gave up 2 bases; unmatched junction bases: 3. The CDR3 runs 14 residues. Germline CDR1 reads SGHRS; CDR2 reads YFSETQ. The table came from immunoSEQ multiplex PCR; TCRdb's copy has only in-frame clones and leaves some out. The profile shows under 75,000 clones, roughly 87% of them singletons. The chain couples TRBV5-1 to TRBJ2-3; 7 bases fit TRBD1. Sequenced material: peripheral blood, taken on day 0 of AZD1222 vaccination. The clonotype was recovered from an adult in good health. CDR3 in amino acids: CASSWDRLTDTQYF. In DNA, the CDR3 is TGCGCCAGCAGCTGGGACAGACTCACAGATACGCAGTATTTT.